Shown below are 2 T cell receptor beta chains from a single sample sequenced in a study of cytomegalovirus exposure and HLA in healthy donors. The PCR employed 60 Vbeta primers together with 13 Jbeta primers. The assay was immunoSEQ multiplex PCR, and TCRdb's table has in-frame clones only and misses some. The sample records 140,000 or so clones, 75% to 90% being singletons. The source material was PBMCs. Receptor source: a female donor in good health and CMV-seronegative.

The chain joins TRBV30 to TRBJ2-1, with 9 bases matching TRBD1. The CDR3 loop spans 13 amino acids. Germline loops: CDR1 GTSNPN, CDR2 SVGIG (reference sequence). J gave up 7 bases and V 8 bases, and 9 bases lay outside the gene matches. The CDR3 loop reads CARGQGGSNEQFF. CDR3 in DNA: TGTGCCCGGGGACAGGGAGGTAGTAATGAGCAGTTCTTC.

V usage is TRBV28 and J usage is TRBJ2-1; D remains ambiguous. Germline CDR1 is MDHEN and CDR2 is SYDVKM. The V end was cut by 4 bases, the J end by 4 bases, with 8 bases between. This CDR3 contains 13 residues. The CDR3, as DNA: TGTGCCAGCAGTTCTCCAGGTTACAATGAGCAGTTCTTC. This encodes CASSSPGYNEQFF. The full variable domain, rest sourced from reference TRBV28 and TRBJ2-1, is DVKVTQSSRYLVKRTGEKVFLECVQDMDHENMFWYRQDPGLGLRLIYFSYDVKMKEKGDIPEGYSVSREKKERFSLILESASTNQTSMYLCASSSPGYNEQFFGPGTRLTVL.